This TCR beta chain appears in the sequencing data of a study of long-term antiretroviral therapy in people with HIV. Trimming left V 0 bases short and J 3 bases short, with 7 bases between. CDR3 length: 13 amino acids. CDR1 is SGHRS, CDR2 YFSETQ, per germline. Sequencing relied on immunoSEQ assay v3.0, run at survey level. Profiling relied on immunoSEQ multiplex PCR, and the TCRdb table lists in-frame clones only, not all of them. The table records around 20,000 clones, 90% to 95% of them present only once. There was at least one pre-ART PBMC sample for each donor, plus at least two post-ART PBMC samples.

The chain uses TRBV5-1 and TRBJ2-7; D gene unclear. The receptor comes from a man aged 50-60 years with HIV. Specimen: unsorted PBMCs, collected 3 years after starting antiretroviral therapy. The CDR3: CASSLAPDYEQYF. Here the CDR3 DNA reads TGCGCCAGCAGCTTGGCCCCAGACTACGAGCAGTACTTC.